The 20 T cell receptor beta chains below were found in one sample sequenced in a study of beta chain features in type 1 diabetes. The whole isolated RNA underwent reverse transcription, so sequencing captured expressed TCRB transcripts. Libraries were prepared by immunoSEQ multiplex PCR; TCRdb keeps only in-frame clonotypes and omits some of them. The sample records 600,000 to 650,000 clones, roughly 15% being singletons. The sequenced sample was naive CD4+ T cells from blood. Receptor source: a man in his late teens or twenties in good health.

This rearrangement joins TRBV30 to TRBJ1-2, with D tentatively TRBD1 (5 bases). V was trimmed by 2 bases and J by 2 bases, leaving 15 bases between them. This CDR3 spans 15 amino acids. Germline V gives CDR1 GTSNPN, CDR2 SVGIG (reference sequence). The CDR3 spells CAWSPGLISNYGYTF. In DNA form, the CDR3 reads TGTGCCTGGAGTCCAGGGCTAATCTCAAACTATGGCTACACCTTC.

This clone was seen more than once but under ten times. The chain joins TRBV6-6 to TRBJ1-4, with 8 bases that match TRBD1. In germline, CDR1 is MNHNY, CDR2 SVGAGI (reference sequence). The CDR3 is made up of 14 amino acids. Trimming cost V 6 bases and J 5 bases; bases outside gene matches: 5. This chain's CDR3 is CASRDRVTNEKLFF. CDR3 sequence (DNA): TGTGCCAGCAGGGACAGGGTTACGAATGAAAAACTGTTTTTT.

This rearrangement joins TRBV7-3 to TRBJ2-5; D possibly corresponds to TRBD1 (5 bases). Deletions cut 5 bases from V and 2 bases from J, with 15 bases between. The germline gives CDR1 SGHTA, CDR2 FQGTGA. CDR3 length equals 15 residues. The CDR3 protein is CASSKRPGPQETQYF. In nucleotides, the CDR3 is TGTGCCAGCAGCAAAAGACCAGGGCCTCAAGAGACCCAGTACTTC.

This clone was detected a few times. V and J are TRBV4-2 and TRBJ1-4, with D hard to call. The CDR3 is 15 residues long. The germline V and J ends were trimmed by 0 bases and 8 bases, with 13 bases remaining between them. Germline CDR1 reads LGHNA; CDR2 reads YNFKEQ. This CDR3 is CASSQDTRGGEKLFF. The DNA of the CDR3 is TGTGCCAGCAGCCAAGATACACGAGGTGGGGAAAAACTGTTTTTT.

CDR3 in amino acids: CASSTGGGLRNQPQHF. The CDR3, as DNA: TGTGCCAGTAGTACCGGTGGAGGGTTGCGCAATCAGCCCCAGCATTTT. The chain recombines TRBV19 with TRBJ1-5, with unresolved D. Trimming took 4 bases from V and 2 from J, leaving 15 bases between them. The CDR3 has 16 amino acids. CDR1 is LNHDA and CDR2 is SQIVND in the germline V gene (reference sequence).

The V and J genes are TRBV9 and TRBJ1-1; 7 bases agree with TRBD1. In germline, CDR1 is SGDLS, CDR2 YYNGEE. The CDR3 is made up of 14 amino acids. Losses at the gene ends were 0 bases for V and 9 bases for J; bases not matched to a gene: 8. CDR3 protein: CASSVADKGAKAFF. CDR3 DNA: TGTGCCAGCAGCGTAGCGGATAAGGGGGCCAAAGCTTTCTTT.

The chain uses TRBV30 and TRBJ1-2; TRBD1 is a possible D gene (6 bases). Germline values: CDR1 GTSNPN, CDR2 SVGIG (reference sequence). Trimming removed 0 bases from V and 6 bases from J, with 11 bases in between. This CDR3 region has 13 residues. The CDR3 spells CAWSVLGGDGYTF. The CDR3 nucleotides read TGTGCCTGGAGTGTACTCGGGGGCGATGGCTACACCTTC. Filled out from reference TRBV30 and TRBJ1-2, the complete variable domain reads SQTIHQWPATLVQPVGSPLSLECTVEGTSNPNLYWYRQAAGRGLQLLFYSVGIGQISSEVPQNLSASRPQDRQFILSSKKLLLSDSGFYLCAWSVLGGDGYTFGSGTRLTVV.

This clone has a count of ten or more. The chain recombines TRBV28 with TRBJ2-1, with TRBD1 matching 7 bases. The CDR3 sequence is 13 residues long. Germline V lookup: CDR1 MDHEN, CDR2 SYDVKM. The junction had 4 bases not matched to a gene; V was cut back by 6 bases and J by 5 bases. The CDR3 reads CASRSDRNNEQFF. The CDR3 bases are TGTGCCAGCAGATCGGACAGGAACAATGAGCAGTTCTTC.

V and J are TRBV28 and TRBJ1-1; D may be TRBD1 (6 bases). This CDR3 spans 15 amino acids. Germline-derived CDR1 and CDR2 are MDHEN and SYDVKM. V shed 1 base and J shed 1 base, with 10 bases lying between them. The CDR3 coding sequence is TGTGCCAGCAGTTTATCAGGGGTTGGGAACACTGAAGCTTTCTTT. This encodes CASSLSGVGNTEAFF.

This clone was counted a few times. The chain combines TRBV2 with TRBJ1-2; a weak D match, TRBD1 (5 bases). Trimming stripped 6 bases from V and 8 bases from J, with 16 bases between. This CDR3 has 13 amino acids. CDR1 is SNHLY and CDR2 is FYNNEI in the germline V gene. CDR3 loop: CASSVRQTGGYTF. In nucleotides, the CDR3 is TGTGCCAGCAGCGTTCGACAGACGGGGGGCTACACCTTC.

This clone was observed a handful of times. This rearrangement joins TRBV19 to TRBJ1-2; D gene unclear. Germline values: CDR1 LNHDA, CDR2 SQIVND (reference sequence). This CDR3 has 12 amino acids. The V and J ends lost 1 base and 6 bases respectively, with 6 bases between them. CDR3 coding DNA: TGTGCCAGTAGTATAGCCTGGGATGGCTACACCTTC. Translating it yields CASSIAWDGYTF.

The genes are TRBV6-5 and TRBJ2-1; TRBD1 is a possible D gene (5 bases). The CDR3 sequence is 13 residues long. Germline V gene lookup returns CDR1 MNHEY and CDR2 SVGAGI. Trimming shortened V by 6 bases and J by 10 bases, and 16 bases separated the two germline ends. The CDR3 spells CASSAQGIGEQFF. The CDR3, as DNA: TGTGCCAGCAGCGCGCAGGGAATAGGGGAGCAGTTCTTC.

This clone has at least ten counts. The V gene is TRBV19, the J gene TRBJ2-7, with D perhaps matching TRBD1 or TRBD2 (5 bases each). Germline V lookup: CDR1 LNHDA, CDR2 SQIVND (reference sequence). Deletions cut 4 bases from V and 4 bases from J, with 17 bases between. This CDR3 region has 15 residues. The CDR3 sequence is CASSSRDGFGYEQYF. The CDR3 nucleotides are TGTGCCAGTAGTAGCCGGGACGGATTTGGATACGAGCAGTACTTC. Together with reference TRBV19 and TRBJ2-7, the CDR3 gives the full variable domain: DGGITQSPKYLFRKEGQNVTLSCEQNLNHDAMYWYRQDPGQGLRLIYYSQIVNDFQKGDIAEGYSVSREKKESFPLTVTSAQKNPTAFYLCASSSRDGFGYEQYFGPGTRLTVT.

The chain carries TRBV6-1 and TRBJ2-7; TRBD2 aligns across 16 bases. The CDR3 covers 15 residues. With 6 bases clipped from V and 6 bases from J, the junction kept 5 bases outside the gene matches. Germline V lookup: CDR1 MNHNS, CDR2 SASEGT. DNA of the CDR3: TGTGCCAGCAGCGGGGGACTAGCGGGAGGGCGCGAGCAGTACTTC. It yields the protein CASSGGLAGGREQYF.

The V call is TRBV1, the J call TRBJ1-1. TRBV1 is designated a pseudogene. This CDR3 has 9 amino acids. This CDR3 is CTVPCEAFF. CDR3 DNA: TGCACCGTCCCCTGTGAAGCTTTCTTT.

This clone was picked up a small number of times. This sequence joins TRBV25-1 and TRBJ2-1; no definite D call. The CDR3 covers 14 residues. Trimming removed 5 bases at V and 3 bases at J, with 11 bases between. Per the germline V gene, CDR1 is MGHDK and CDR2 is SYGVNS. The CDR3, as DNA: TGTGCCAGCAGTAAACTAAGGGACTACAATGAGCAGTTCTTC. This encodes CASSKLRDYNEQFF.

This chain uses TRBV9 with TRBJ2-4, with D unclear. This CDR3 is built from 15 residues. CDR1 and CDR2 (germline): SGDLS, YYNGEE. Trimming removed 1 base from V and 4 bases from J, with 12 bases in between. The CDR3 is CASSVRWARKNIQYF. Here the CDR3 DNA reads TGTGCCAGCAGCGTAAGGTGGGCTAGAAAAAACATTCAGTACTTC.

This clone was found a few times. DNA of the CDR3: TGTGCCAGCAGCCCGAGACAGGGAGGGGTTTACGAGCAGTACTTC. Translating gives CASSPRQGGVYEQYF. The chain links TRBV7-9 to TRBJ2-7, with D perhaps assigned TRBD1 or TRBD2 (7 bases each). Deletions cut 5 bases from V and 4 bases from J, with 18 bases between. In germline, CDR1 is SEHNR, CDR2 FQNEAQ (reference sequence). The CDR3 extends over 15 amino acids. Full variable domain (missing parts from reference TRBV7-9 and TRBJ2-7): DTGVSQNPRHKITKRGQNVTFRCDPISEHNRLYWYRQTLGQGPEFLTYFQNEAQLEKSRLLSDRFSAERPKGSFSTLEIQRTEQGDSAMYLCASSPRQGGVYEQYFGPGTRLTVT.

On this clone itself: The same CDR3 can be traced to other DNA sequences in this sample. The CDR3 DNA reads as TGCAGCGTCGGACAGACCTACGAGCAGTACTTC. Its translation: CSVGQTYEQYF. The chain has TRBV29-1 and TRBJ2-7; tentative D call: TRBD1 (6 bases). Germline CDR1 reads SQVTM; CDR2 reads ANQGSEA. V lost 6 bases to trimming and J lost 2 bases, with 8 bases between them. This CDR3 is 11 amino acids long.

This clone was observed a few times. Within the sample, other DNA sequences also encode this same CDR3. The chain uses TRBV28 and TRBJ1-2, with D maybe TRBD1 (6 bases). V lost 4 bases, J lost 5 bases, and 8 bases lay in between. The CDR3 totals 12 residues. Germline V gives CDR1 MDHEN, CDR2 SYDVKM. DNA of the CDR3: TGTGCCAGCAGTTGGGACATTTATGGCTACACCTTC. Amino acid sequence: CASSWDIYGYTF.